One sample yielded the 28 T cell receptor beta chains listed below, sequenced in a study of T cell repertoires in cytomegalovirus infection. TCRdb passed the reads through MiXCR, listing each CDR3 protein once. The sample has hundreds of thousands of distinct CDR3 sequences, around 31% seen once; the top ten hold around a sixth. Their antigens are not known. The sample here was cultured PBMCs, taken from culture after CMV antigen stimulation. The receptor source for this set is a human donor in good health (CMV status not recorded). Some clones in this sample may be carry-over from other donors' samples.

This clonotype was recorded at least ten times. The rearrangement joins TRBV7-8 to TRBJ1-1; D may be TRBD1 (6 bases). This CDR3 contains 15 residues. Between the trimmed V and J ends, which lost 6 bases and 3 bases, there was a span of 17 bases. The germline V gene has CDR1 SGHVS and CDR2 FQNEAQ. CDR3 sequence reads: CASSLTGIVDTEAFF. DNA of the CDR3: TGTGCCAGCAGTTTGACAGGTATCGTGGACACTGAAGCTTTCTTT.

This rearrangement joins TRBV20-1 to TRBJ1-1, with TRBD1 matching over 10 bases. Germline CDR1 DFQATT, CDR2 SNEGSKA (reference sequence). The V gene end was trimmed by 3 bases and the J gene end by 5 bases; junction bases not matched to a gene: 6. This CDR3 comprises 14 residues. This chain's CDR3 is CSARDRGSKTEAFF. The CDR3 bases are TGCAGTGCTAGGGACAGGGGGAGTAAAACTGAAGCTTTCTTT.

This clonotype came up many times. The rearrangement joins TRBV6-1 to TRBJ1-2; D remains ambiguous. Trimming stripped 1 base from V and 7 bases from J, with 4 bases between. The germline V gene has CDR1 MNHNS and CDR2 SASEGT. The CDR3 contains 11 residues. CDR3: CASSEGGGYTF. In DNA, the CDR3 is TGTGCCAGCAGTGAAGGGGGTGGCTACACCTTC.

This clonotype was observed a few times. The CDR3 bases are TGTGCCAGCAGACCAACTAGTAGCAATGAGCAGTTCTTC. This translates into CASRPTSSNEQFF. V and J are TRBV12-3 or TRBV12-4 and TRBJ2-1, with D possibly matching TRBD2 (5 bases). This CDR3 is built from 13 residues. V lost 6 bases and J 6 bases, leaving 12 bases between the germline ends.

This chain connects TRBV5-1 to TRBJ2-1, with 8 nucleotides matching TRBD1. The CDR3 loop spans 15 amino acids. With 3 bases clipped from V and 3 bases from J, the junction kept 5 bases outside the gene matches. Looked up from germline, CDR1 is SGHRS and CDR2 is YFSETQ. The CDR3 DNA reads as TGCGCCAGCAGCTCGTGGACAGGGTACTACAATGAGCAGTTCTTC. It yields the protein CASSSWTGYYNEQFF.

The J gene is TRBJ1-1, the V gene TRBV28; 7 bases fit TRBD1. Trimming cost V 3 bases and J 6 bases; bases outside gene matches: 4. The CDR3 loop spans 13 amino acids. Germline V gives CDR1 MDHEN, CDR2 SYDVKM. CDR3 protein: CASSFRQGAEAFF. CDR3 sequence (DNA): TGTGCCAGCAGTTTTCGACAGGGAGCTGAAGCTTTCTTT. Together with reference TRBV28 and TRBJ1-1, the CDR3 gives the full variable domain: DVKVTQSSRYLVKRTGEKVFLECVQDMDHENMFWYRQDPGLGLRLIYFSYDVKMKEKGDIPEGYSVSREKKERFSLILESASTNQTSMYLCASSFRQGAEAFFGQGTRLTVV.

This clonotype came up a few times. The J gene is TRBJ2-1, the V gene TRBV7-8; the D gene is possibly TRBD1 (6 bases). The CDR3 sequence is 13 residues long. Trimming took off 5 bases at V and 9 bases at J, with 14 bases between the two ends. Germline values: CDR1 SGHVS, CDR2 FQNEAQ. The CDR3 DNA sequence: TGTGCCAGCAGCCGTAACAGGGAAGGTGAGCAGTTCTTC. Translation: CASSRNREGEQFF.

At least ten counts were recorded for this clonotype. The V call is TRBV7-9, the J call TRBJ1-4; D not resolved. The germline V gene encodes CDR1 SEHNR and CDR2 FQNEAQ (reference sequence). CDR3 size: 15 residues. The V end lost 4 bases, the J end lost 1 base, and 10 bases lay between the germline ends. CDR3 protein: CASSSPEGTNEKLFF. In DNA, the CDR3 is TGTGCCAGCAGCTCTCCTGAGGGAACTAATGAAAAACTGTTTTTT.

The J gene is TRBJ2-5, the V gene TRBV6-1, with a tentative D call TRBD1 (5 bases). This CDR3 comprises 15 residues. Germline CDR1 MNHNS, CDR2 SASEGT. V was trimmed by 2 bases and J by 2 bases, leaving 12 bases between them. The CDR3 is CASSEMRQRQETQYF. DNA of the CDR3: TGTGCCAGCAGTGAAATGCGACAGAGGCAAGAGACCCAGTACTTC.

This clonotype was found many times. This sequence joins TRBV7-2 and TRBJ1-4, with D perhaps TRBD1 (5 bases). The germline V and J ends were trimmed by 2 bases and 0 bases, with 10 bases remaining between them. CDR1 is SGHTA, CDR2 FQGNSA, per germline. The CDR3 extends over 16 amino acids. The CDR3 region has the DNA TGTGCCAGCAGCTTACCCCAGGGAGCAACTAATGAAAAACTGTTTTTT. Its translation: CASSLPQGATNEKLFF.

This sequence joins TRBV18 and TRBJ2-5, with 8 bases fitting TRBD1. From germline, CDR1 is KGHSH and CDR2 LQKENI. The CDR3 length is 16 residues. The trim removed 1 base at V and 2 bases at J, leaving 6 bases unmatched. CDR3 coding DNA: TGTGCCAGCTCACCACGGGGAAGGACAGGGCAAGAGACCCAGTACTTC. Amino acids: CASSPRGRTGQETQYF.

V is TRBV2 and J is TRBJ2-1; TRBD1 matches at 10 bases. V gave up 5 bases and J gave up 5 bases; unmatched junction bases: 12. CDR3 length: 17 amino acids. CDR1 and CDR2 from the germline V gene are SNHLY and FYNNEI. The CDR3 DNA follows: TGTGCCAGCAGTTTGCGACAGGGGGCCTACGGGGACAATGAGCAGTTCTTC. Protein sequence: CASSLRQGAYGDNEQFF.

Only a few counts were recorded for this clonotype. The V and J genes are TRBV7-9 and TRBJ2-3; the match to TRBD2 covers 8 bases. The J segment lost 9 bases and the V segment lost 7 bases, leaving 15 bases of the junction unmatched. Germline V CDR1 and CDR2: SEHNR, FQNEAQ (reference sequence). The length of the CDR3 is 15 residues. The CDR3 DNA reads as TGTGCCAGCAACCAGTGGCTAGCGGGTGCCGAAACGCAGTATTTT. This sequence encodes CASNQWLAGAETQYF.

This clonotype was seen ten or more times. The chain combines TRBV7-2 with TRBJ2-5; no reliable D call. With 1 base removed from V and 0 bases from J, the gap between germline ends came to 6 bases. Germline CDR1 reads SGHTA; CDR2 reads FQGNSA. The CDR3 totals 14 residues. CDR3 in DNA: TGTGCCAGCAGCTTAGGGGCTAACCAAGAGACCCAGTACTTC. The encoded protein is CASSLGANQETQYF.

V gene TRBV12-3 or TRBV12-4 combines with J gene TRBJ2-1; maybe TRBD2 (6 bases). This CDR3 is 13 amino acids long. V lost 10 bases, J lost 3 bases, and 13 bases lay in between. CDR3 in amino acids: CANADGSYNEQFF. The CDR3 DNA reads as TGTGCCAACGCGGACGGGAGCTACAATGAGCAGTTCTTC.

This clonotype was observed once. This chain uses TRBV11-2 with TRBJ2-5; the match to TRBD2 covers 8 bases. V was clipped by 5 bases and J by 3 bases; unmatched bases: 8. The CDR3 covers 15 residues. Germline CDR1 is SGHAT and CDR2 is FQNNGV. CDR3 amino acids: CASSREIGREETQYF. CDR3 nucleotide sequence: TGTGCCAGCAGCAGGGAGATCGGGAGGGAAGAGACCCAGTACTTC.

This sequence joins TRBV5-4 and TRBJ1-1; D is unresolved. V lost 1 base and J 0 bases, leaving 7 bases between the germline ends. Germline V CDR1 and CDR2: SGHNT, YYREEE (reference sequence). The CDR3 is made up of 14 amino acids. The CDR3 nucleotides read TGTGCCAGCAGCTTGTTAGACATGAACACTGAAGCTTTCTTT. As protein: CASSLLDMNTEAFF. Combining the CDR3 with reference TRBV5-4 and TRBJ1-1 gives the whole variable domain ETGVTQSPTHLIKTRGQQVTLRCSSQSGHNTVSWYQQALGQGPQFIFQYYREEENGRGNFPPRFSGLQFPNYSSELNVNALELDDSALYLCASSLLDMNTEAFFGQGTRLTVV.

This clonotype was seen at least ten times. This chain joins TRBV7-2 and TRBJ1-1; D is undetermined. V was trimmed by 0 bases and J by 7 bases, leaving 9 bases between them. The germline V gene has CDR1 SGHTA and CDR2 FQGNSA. CDR3 length equals 13 residues. The CDR3 bases are TGTGCCAGCAGCTTAGCGGCAGCAGTTGAAGCTTTCTTT. Its translation: CASSLAAAVEAFF. Combining the CDR3 with reference TRBV7-2 and TRBJ1-1 gives the whole variable domain GAGVSQSPSNKVTEKGKDVELRCDPISGHTALYWYRQSLGQGLEFLIYFQGNSAPDKSGLPSDRFSAERTGGSVSTLTIQRTQQEDSAVYLCASSLAAAVEAFFGQGTRLTVV.

This clonotype was counted a few times. CDR3 in amino acids: CASTRAPGSADTQYF. CDR3 nucleotide sequence: TGTGCCAGCACCCGGGCGCCGGGCAGTGCGGATACGCAGTATTTT. This chain joins TRBV2 and TRBJ2-3; D uncertain. The CDR3 is 15 residues long. Per the germline V gene, CDR1 is SNHLY and CDR2 is FYNNEI. V shed 7 bases and J shed 6 bases, with 20 bases lying between them.

The chain links TRBV20-1 to TRBJ1-6; TRBD1 aligns across 7 bases. Germline CDR1 and CDR2: DFQATT and SNEGSKA (reference sequence). V shed 2 bases, J shed 7 bases, and the junction held 2 bases outside the gene matches. The CDR3 contains 13 residues. CDR3 region: CSARQGDNSPLHF. In nucleotides, the CDR3 is TGCAGTGCTAGACAGGGGGACAATTCACCCCTCCACTTT.

This clonotype was counted between two and nine times. Compared with germline, one end of the junction differs, possibly owing to a read error. CDR3: CAISSGTEADF. CDR3 DNA: TGTGCCATATCCTCCGGGACTGAGGCGGACTTC. This chain links TRBV10-3 with TRBJ2-1; D may be TRBD2 (6 bases). Germline V lookup: CDR1 ENHRY, CDR2 SYGVKD. CDR3 size: 11 residues.

The J gene is TRBJ2-1, the V gene TRBV6-2 or TRBV6-3; D is ambiguous. The CDR3 runs to 11 residues. With 2 bases removed from V and 10 bases from J, the gap between germline ends came to 6 bases. The germline V gene encodes CDR1 MNHEY and CDR2 SVGEGT. The CDR3 nucleotides are TGTGCCAGCAGTTACGGCTGGGAGCAGTTCTTC. Amino acid sequence: CASSYGWEQFF.

The gene calls are TRBV23-1 and TRBJ1-1; possible D gene TRBD1, 5 bases. TRBV23-1 is an open reading frame, and its role is uncertain. The CDR3 length is 16 residues. Trimming took 0 bases from V and 5 from J, leaving 16 bases between them. The CDR3 here is CASSQSGGTRGTEAFF. The CDR3, as DNA: TGCGCCAGCAGTCAATCGGGCGGGACCCGAGGAACTGAAGCTTTCTTT.

This sequence joins TRBV28 and TRBJ2-3; D not certain. CDR3 size: 14 residues. V was cut by 3 bases and J by 5 bases, with 12 bases left in between. Germline CDR1 MDHEN, CDR2 SYDVKM. The CDR3 DNA is TGTGCCAGCAGTTTCACGTGGGGTAGAGATACGCAGTATTTT. Its translation is CASSFTWGRDTQYF.

This clonotype was seen a few times. This rearrangement joins TRBV7-9 to TRBJ1-5; D call uncertain. This CDR3 has 12 amino acids. Trimming took 5 bases from V and 3 from J, leaving 5 bases between them. Germline V CDR1 and CDR2: SEHNR, FQNEAQ (reference sequence). The CDR3 is CASSDDNQPQHF. The CDR3 DNA reads TGTGCCAGCAGCGACGACAATCAGCCCCAGCATTTT.

The V call is TRBV4-1, the J call TRBJ2-7, with D hard to call. The CDR3 runs 13 residues. In germline, CDR1 is MGHRA, CDR2 YSYEKL. V was clipped by 1 base and J by 5 bases, with 9 bases between them. In nucleotides, the CDR3 is TGCGCCAGCAGCCAAGTAGGTGAGGACGAGCAGTACTTC. It translates to CASSQVGEDEQYF.

This clonotype turned up a few times. The chain is built from TRBV18 and TRBJ2-7; maybe TRBD2 (6 bases). V was trimmed by 4 bases and J by 7 bases, leaving 20 bases between them. Germline lookup yields CDR1 KGHSH and CDR2 LQKENI. The CDR3 totals 15 residues. CDR3 nucleotides: TGTGCCAGCTCACGCTCACTAGCATCACCTACTGAGCAGTACTTC. Translated: CASSRSLASPTEQYF.

In its sample, this clonotype was seen many times. This rearrangement joins TRBV7-2 to TRBJ2-2; possible D gene TRBD1, 5 bases. Germline CDR1 SGHTA, CDR2 FQGNSA. Between the trimmed V and J ends, which lost 5 bases and 2 bases, there was a span of 9 bases. This CDR3 is built from 14 residues. The CDR3 sequence: CASSRDRNTGELFF. For the CDR3, the DNA is TGTGCCAGCAGCCGCGACAGAAACACCGGGGAGCTGTTTTTT.